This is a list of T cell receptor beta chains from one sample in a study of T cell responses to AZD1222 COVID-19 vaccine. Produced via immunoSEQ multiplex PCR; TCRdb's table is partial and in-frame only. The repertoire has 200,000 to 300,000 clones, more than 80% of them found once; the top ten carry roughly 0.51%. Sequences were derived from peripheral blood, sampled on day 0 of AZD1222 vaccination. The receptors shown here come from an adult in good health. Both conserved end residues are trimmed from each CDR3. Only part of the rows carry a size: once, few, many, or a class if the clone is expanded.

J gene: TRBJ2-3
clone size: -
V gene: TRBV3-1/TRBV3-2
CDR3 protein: ASSQDRREGDTQY

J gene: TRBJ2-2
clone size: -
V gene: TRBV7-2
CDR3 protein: ASSLGGNTGELF

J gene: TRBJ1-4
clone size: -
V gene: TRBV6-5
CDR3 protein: ASRTKKLF

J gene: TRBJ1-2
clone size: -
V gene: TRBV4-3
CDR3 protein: ASSQAISYGYT

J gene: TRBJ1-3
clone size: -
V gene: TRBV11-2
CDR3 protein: ASSLDWGVSGNTIY

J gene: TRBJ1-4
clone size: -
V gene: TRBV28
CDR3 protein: ASRGRDSLNEKLF

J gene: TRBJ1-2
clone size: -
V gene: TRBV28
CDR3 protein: ASTPSANYGYT

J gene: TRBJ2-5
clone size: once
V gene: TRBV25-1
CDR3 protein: ASSEGETQY

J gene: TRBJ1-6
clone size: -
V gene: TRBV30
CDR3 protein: AWSETGESPLH

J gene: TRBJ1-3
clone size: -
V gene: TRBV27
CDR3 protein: ASSPMAAGSASWRSGNTIY

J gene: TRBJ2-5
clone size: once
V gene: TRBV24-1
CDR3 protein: ATSDPGETQY

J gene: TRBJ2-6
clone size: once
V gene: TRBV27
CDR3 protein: ASSYMSGANVLT

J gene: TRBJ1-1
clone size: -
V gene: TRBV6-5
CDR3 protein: ASSRRIGAEAF

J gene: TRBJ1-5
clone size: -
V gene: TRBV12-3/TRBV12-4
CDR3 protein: ASRRDRSLH

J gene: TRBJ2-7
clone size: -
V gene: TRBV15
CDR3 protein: ATSEGQYSYEQY

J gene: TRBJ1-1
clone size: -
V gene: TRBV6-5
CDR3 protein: ASSYRRDREAF

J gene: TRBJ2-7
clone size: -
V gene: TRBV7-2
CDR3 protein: ASSSPAYEQY

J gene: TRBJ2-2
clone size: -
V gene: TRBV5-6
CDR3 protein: ASSLGGRSNTGELF

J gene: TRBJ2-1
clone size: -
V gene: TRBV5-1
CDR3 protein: ASSSTSTSYNEQF

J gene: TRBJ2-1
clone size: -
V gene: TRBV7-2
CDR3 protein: ASLLDSYNEQF

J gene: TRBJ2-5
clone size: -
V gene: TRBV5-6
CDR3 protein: ASSDSGSGETQY

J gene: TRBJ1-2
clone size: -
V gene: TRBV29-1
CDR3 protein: SVEDRGITNYGYT

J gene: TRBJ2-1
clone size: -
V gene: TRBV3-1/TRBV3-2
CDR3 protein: ASGGSYNEQF

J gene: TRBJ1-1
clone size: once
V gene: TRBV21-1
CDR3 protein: ARGRNRGTEAF

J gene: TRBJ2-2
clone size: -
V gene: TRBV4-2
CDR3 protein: ASSQLVTGELF

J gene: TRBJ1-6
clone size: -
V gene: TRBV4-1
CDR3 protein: ASSQVTASSPLH

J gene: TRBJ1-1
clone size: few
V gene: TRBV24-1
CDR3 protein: ATSDSLTGNTEAF

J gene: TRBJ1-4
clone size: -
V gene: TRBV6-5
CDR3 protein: ASAWTSNEKLF

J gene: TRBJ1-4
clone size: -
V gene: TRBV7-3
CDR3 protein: ASSPGRATNEKLF

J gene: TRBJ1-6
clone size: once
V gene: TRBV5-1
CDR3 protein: ASSADMGNSPLH

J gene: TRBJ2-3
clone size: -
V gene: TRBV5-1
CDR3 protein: ASNFGLEGTDTQY

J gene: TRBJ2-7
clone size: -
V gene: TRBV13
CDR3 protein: ASSLGEGETYEQY

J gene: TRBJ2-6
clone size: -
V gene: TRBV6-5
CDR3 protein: ASSYGGSGANVLT

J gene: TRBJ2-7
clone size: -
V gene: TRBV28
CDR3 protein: ASSAGTGSYEQY

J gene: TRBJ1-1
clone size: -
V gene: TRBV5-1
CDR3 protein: ASGLTENTEAF

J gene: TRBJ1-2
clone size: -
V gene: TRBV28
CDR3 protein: ASSFEYGYT

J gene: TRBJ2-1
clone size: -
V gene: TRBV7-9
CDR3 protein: ASSLGSGGYNEQF

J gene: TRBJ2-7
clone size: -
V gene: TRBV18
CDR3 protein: ASSPPGGTYEQY

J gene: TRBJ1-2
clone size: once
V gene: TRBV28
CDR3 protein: ASSTPNYGYT

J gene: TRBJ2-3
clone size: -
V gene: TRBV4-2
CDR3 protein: ASSPSQGLAGNPASTDTQY

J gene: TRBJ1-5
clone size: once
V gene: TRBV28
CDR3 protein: ASSWATGMVQPQH

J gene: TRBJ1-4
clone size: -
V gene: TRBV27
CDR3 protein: ASSFYGQNEKLF

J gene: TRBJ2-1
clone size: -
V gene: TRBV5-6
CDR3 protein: ASSLELSTF

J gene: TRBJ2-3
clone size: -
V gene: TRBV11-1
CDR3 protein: ASSRQRGTDTQY

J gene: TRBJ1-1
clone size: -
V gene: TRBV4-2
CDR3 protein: ASSPLGEGREAF

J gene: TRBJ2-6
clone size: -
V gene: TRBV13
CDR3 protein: ASSLGTGAGANVLT

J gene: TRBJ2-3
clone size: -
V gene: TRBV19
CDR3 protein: AKRLAGGADTQY

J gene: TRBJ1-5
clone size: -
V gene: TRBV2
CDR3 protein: ASSEGRGPNQPQH

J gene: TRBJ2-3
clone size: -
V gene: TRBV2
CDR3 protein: ASSLQGVADTQY

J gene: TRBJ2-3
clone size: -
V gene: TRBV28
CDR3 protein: ASSLMSSTDTQY

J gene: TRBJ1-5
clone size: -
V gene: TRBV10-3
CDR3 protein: AISAGGGSNQPQH

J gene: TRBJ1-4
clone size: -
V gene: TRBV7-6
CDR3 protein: ASSLGGEGRSNEKLF